This record covers a single TCR beta chain. CDR1 MGHRA and CDR2 YSYEKL come from the germline V gene. The CDR3 spans 17 residues. The V end was cut by 0 bases, the J end by 4 bases, with 19 bases between. Treatment reported: randomized to nivolumab then ipilimumab (arm A) or the reverse (arm B). Live CD3+CD8+ CD19− CD56− cells were sorted from PBMCs. This entry is derived from a study of sequential checkpoint blockade in melanoma. Turning to the study itself: After both sequences, patients received maintenance nivolumab.

Assay: immunoSEQ multiplex PCR; the TCRdb copy retains only in-frame clones and omits some. The top ten clones hold nearly 7.5% of a sample with 6,900 or so clones, around 82% of them seen once. This sequence was found in a human donor with melanoma. Material: CD8+ T cells sorted from blood (inferred from file names), obtained from a patient given nivolumab and ipilimumab in sequence. V gene TRBV4-1 combines with J gene TRBJ2-7, with D possibly being TRBD2 (6 bases). In DNA form, the CDR3 reads TGCGCCAGCAGCCAAGAAGGTTTCCGGGACTCAGGTTACGAGCAGTACTTC. It encodes CASSQEGFRDSGYEQYF.